The table lists the clone carrying this T cell receptor (beta chain) with a few counts. This sample is part of a study of T cells in Graves' hyperthyroidism and ophthalmopathy. Patients were excluded for uncontrolled infection, other autoimmune disease, pregnancy or lactation. The length of the CDR3 is 16 residues. Germline CDR1 MNHEY, CDR2 SMNVEV (reference sequence). Trimming removed 6 bases from V and 7 bases from J; junction bases left unmatched: 16. TCR beta CDR3 region amplification was performed from RNA transcripts. The primer set for the first-round RT-PCR of the TCR CDR3 was HTBI. TCRdb redid the calling of the multiplex PCR reads with MiXCR, one entry per CDR3 protein. The sample includes roughly 420,000 distinct CDR3 sequences, approximately 14% of them seen just once.

The clonotype comes from a woman aged 18-30 years with Graves' hyperthyroidism. The V and J genes are TRBV27 and TRBJ1-2; 8 bases line up with TRBD1. The sequenced material came from blood. For the CDR3, the DNA is TGTGCCAGCAGCAGCCGGGACAGGAAAGGGTTTGCTGGCTACACCTTC. Translation gives CASSSRDRKGFAGYTF.